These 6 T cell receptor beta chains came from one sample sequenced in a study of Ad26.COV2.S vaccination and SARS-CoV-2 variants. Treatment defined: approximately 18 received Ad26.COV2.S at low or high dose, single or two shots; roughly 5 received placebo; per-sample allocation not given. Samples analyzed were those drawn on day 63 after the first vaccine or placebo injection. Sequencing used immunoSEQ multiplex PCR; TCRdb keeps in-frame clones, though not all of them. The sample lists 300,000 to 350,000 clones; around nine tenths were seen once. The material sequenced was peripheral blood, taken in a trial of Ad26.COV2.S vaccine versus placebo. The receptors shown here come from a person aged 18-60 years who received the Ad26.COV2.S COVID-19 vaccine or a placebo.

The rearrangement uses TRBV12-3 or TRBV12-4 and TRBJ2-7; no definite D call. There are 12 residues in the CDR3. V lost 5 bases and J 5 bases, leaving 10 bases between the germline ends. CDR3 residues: CASSPGLHEQYF. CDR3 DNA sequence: TGTGCCAGCAGTCCCGGGCTCCACGAGCAGTACTTC.

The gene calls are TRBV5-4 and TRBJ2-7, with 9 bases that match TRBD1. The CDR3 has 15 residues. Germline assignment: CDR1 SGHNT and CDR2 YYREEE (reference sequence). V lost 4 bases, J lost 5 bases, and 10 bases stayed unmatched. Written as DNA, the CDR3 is TGTGCCAGCAGCGGGCCGGACAGGGGAGTCGACGAGCAGTACTTC. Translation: CASSGPDRGVDEQYF.

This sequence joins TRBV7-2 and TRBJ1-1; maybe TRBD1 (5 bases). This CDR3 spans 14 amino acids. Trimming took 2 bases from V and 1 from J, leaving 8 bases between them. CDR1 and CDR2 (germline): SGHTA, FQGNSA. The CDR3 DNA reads TGTGCCAGCAGCTTATCAGGGAGGAACACTGAAGCTTTCTTT. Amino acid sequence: CASSLSGRNTEAFF.

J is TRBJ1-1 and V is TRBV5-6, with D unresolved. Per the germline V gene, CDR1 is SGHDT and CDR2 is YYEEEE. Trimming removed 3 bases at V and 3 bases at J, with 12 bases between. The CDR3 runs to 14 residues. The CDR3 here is CASSSTPGYTEAFF. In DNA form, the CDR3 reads TGTGCCAGCAGCTCCACCCCAGGCTACACTGAAGCTTTCTTT.

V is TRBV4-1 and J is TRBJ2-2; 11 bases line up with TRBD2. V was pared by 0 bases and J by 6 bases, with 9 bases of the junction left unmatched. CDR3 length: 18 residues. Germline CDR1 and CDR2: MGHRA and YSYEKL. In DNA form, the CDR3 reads TGCGCCAGCAGCCAAGATAGCGGGGGGGCGATTCCCCCCGGGGAGCTGTTTTTT. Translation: CASSQDSGGAIPPGELFF.

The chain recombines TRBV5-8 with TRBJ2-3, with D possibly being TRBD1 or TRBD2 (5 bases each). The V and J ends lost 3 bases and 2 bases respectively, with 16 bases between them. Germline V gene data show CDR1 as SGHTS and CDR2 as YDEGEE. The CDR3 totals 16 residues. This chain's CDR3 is CASSWGFGQNTDTQYF. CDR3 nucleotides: TGTGCCAGCAGCTGGGGGTTTGGGCAAAACACAGATACGCAGTATTTT.